Included here is one TCR beta chain sequence, with context. Its antigen remains unidentified. This sample is part of a study of T cell responses to AZD1222 COVID-19 vaccine. Study-wide results and caveats: Two AZD1222 doses significantly raised spike-specific TCR breadth and depth over controls.

Germline lookup yields CDR1 MNHEY and CDR2 SMNVEV (reference sequence). CDR3 length: 15 residues. The germline V and J ends were trimmed by 2 bases and 2 bases, with 10 bases remaining between them. The repertoire was sequenced with immunoSEQ multiplex PCR; TCRdb's copy has only in-frame clones and lacks some. The data show around 80,000 clones, with roughly 84% seen just once and about a tenth held by the top ten. This clonotype was sampled from an adult in good health. This chain connects TRBV27 to TRBJ2-1, with D possibly matching TRBD2 (6 bases). The sequencing used peripheral blood, collected on day 0 of AZD1222 vaccination. The CDR3 reads CASSLGLPTYNEQFF. Written as DNA, the CDR3 is TGTGCCAGCAGTTTAGGACTACCAACCTACAATGAGCAGTTCTTC.